This TCR beta chain was found in a study of PD-L1 blockade in urothelial cancer. Study context: Male patients with bladder-origin urothelial cancer numbered about nine tenths of the roughly 29. Individuals in the cohort had been given 0 to 3 earlier chemotherapy regimens. A median roughly 140,000 T cells were found in blood samples.

Produced via immunoSEQ multiplex PCR; TCRdb's table is partial and in-frame only. Of 35,000 to 50,000 clones listed, 83% are singletons. Time point described: peripheral blood 6 weeks after treatment start. Sample: PBMCs, taken around atezolizumab (anti-PD-L1) treatment. The receptor's source is a man in his 60s with urothelial cancer.

The CDR3 region has the DNA TGTGCCAGCAGCGAGGGACAGGGGCTCTATGGCTACACCTTC. It encodes CASSEGQGLYGYTF. The genes are TRBV9 and TRBJ1-2; the match to TRBD1 covers 10 bases. This CDR3 region has 14 residues. Germline V gives CDR1 SGDLS, CDR2 YYNGEE. The trim removed 3 bases at V and 4 bases at J, leaving 3 bases unmatched.